Listed here is a single T cell receptor beta chain. Sequenced by immunoSEQ multiplex PCR; TCRdb stores in-frame clones only, minus some. The sample consists of some 97,000 clones, about 90% of them appearing once. The sample comes from a study of blood T cell repertoires in COVID-19. Background on the study: Samples taken during acute and convalescent COVID-19 were collected in the United States, Italy and Spain. Sources were T cells, B-cell-depleted T cells, or PBMCs; the material itself was cDNA or gDNA.

The CDR3 runs 13 residues. CDR1 and CDR2 from the germline V gene are MDHEN and SYDVKM. With V trimmed by 5 bases and J by 4 bases, 4 bases remained unmatched. The sequence came from a man aged 25-45 years in a cohort sampled during active COVID-19. The rearrangement joins TRBV28 to TRBJ2-7, with 8 bases aligning to TRBD1. The sample comprised peripheral blood. For the CDR3, the DNA is TGTGCCAGCAGTGCAGGGGGCCTTTACGAGCAGTACTTC. This translates into CASSAGGLYEQYF.